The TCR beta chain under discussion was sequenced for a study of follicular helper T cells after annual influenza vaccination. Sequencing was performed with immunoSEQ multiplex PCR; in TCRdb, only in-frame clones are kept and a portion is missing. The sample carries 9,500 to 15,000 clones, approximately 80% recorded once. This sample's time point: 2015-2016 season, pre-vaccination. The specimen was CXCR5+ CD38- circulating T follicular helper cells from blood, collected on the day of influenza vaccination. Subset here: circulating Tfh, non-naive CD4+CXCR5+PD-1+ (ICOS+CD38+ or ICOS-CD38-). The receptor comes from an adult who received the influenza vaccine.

The chain's CDR3 is CASSQTGTTNTGELFF. CDR3 in DNA: TGTGCCAGCAGCCAGACCGGGACTACGAACACCGGGGAGCTGTTTTTT. The chain uses TRBV5-4 and TRBJ2-2; TRBD2 matches 7 bases. The CDR3 is made up of 16 amino acids. The ends lost 4 bases at V and 0 bases at J; junction bases unmatched: 6. The V gene's germline CDR1 is SGHNT and CDR2 YYREEE (reference sequence).